This TCR beta chain was found in a study of cytomegalovirus exposure and HLA in healthy donors. Study-level points and caveats: Earlier findings revealed that most TCR beta V segments proved productive either about 87% or about 30% of the time.

This CDR3 spans 14 amino acids. Trimming removed 0 bases from V and 5 bases from J, with 10 bases in between. Germline V CDR1 and CDR2: KGHSH, LQKENI. The PCR contained 60 Vbeta and 13 Jbeta primers. Measured with immunoSEQ multiplex PCR; TCRdb has only the in-frame clones, and not every one. The table includes some 150,000 clones, 80% detected once. Worth noting for this clone: The antigen is unknown.

Sample: PBMCs. This rearrangement joins TRBV18 to TRBJ2-5, with D hard to call. The sequence was collected from a woman aged 40 to 50 in good health and CMV-seropositive. The CDR3 coding sequence is TGTGCCAGCTCACCACCTCGAGCACTGGAGACCCAGTACTTC. The encoded protein is CASSPPRALETQYF.